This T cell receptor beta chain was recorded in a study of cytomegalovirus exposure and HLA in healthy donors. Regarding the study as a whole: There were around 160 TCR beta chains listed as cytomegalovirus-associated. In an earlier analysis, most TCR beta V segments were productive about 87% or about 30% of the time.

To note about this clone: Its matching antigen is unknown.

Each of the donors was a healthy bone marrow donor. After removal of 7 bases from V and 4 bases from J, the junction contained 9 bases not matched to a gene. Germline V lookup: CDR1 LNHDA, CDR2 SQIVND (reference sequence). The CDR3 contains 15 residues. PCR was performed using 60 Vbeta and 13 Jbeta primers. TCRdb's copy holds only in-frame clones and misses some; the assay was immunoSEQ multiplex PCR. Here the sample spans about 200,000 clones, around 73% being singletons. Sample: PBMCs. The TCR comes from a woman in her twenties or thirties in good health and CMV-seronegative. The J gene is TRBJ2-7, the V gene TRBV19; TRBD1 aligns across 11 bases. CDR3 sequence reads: CASKWTGGGMYEQYF. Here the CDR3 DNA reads TGTGCCAGTAAGTGGACAGGGGGCGGAATGTACGAGCAGTACTTC.